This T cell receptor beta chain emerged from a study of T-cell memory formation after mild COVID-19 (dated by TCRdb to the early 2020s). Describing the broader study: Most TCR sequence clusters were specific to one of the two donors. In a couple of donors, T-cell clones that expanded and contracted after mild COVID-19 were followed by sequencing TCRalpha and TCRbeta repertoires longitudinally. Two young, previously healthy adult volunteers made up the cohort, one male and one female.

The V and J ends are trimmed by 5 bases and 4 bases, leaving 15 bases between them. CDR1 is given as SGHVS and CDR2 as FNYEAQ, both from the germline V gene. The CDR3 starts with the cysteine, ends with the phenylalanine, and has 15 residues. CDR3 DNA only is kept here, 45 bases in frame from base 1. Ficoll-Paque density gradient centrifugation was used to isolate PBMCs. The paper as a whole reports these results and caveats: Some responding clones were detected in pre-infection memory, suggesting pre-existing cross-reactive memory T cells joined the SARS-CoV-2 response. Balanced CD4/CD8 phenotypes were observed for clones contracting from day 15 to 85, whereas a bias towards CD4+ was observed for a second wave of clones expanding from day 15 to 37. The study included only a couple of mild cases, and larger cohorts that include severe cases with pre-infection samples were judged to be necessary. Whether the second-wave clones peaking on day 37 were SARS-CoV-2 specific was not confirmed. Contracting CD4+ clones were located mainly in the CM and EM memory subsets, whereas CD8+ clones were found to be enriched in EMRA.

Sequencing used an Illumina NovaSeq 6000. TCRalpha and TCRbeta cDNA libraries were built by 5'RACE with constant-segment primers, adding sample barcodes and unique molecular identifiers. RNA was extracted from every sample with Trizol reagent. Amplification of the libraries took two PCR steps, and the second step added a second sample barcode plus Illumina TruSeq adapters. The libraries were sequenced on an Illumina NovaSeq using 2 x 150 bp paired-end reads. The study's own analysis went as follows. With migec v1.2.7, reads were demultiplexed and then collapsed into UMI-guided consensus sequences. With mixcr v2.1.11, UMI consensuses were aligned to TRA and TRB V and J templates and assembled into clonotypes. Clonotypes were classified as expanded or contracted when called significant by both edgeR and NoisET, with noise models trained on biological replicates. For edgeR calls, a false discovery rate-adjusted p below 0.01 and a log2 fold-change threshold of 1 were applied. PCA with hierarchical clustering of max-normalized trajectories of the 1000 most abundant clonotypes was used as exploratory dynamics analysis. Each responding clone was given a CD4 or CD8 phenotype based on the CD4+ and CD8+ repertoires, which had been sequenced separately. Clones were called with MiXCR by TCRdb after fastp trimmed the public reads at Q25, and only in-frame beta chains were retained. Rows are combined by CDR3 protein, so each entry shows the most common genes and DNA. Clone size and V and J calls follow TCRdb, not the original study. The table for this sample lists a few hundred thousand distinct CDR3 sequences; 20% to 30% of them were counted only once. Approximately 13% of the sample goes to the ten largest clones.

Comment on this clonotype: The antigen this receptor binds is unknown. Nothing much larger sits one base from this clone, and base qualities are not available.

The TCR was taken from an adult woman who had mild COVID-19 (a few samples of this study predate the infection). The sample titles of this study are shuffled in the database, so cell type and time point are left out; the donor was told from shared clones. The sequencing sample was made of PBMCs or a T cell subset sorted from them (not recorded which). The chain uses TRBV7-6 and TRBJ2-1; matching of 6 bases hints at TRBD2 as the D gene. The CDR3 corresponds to CASSPTRGVYNEQFF. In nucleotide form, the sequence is TGTGCCAGCAGCCCGACTAGAGGGGTATACAATGAGCAGTTCTTC.